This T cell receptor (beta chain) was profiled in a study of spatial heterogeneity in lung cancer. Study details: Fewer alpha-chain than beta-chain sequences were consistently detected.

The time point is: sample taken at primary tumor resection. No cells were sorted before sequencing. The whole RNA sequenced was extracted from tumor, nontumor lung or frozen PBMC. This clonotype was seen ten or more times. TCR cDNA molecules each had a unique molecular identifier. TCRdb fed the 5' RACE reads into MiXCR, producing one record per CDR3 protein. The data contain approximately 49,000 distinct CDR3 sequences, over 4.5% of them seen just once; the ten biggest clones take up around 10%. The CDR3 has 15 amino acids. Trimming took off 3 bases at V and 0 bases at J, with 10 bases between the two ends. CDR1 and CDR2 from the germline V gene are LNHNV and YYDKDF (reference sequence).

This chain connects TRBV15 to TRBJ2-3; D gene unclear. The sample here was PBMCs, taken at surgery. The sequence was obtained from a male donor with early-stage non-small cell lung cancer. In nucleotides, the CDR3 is TGTGCCACCAGCAGCCCGAGTACTAGCACAGATACGCAGTATTTT. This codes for CATSSPSTSTDTQYF.